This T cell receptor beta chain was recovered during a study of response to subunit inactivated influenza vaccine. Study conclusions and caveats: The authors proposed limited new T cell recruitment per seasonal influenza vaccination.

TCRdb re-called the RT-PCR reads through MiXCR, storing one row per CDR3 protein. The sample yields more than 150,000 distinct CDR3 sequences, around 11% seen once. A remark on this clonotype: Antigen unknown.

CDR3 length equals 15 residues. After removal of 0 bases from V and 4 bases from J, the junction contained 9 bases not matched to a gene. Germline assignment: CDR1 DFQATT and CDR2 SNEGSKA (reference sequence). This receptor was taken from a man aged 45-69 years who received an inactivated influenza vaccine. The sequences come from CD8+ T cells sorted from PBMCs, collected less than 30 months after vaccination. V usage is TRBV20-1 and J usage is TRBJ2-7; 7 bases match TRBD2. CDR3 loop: CSARDLIGRTYEQYF. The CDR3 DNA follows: TGCAGTGCTAGAGATCTTATCGGGAGGACTTACGAGCAGTACTTC.